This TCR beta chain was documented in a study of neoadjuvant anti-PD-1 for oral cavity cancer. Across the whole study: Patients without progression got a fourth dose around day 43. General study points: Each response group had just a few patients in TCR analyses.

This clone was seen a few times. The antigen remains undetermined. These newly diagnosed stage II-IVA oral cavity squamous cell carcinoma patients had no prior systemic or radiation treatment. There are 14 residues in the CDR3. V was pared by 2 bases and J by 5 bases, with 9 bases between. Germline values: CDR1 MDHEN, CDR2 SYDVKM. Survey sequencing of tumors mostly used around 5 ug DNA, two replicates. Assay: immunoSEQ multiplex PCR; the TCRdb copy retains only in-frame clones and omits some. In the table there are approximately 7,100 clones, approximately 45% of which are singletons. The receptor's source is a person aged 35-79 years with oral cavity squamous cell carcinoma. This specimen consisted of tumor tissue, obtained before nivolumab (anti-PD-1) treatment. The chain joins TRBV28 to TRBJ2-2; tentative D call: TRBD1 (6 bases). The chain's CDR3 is CASSLQGLTGELFF. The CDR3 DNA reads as TGTGCCAGCAGTTTACAGGGGTTAACCGGGGAGCTGTTTTTT.